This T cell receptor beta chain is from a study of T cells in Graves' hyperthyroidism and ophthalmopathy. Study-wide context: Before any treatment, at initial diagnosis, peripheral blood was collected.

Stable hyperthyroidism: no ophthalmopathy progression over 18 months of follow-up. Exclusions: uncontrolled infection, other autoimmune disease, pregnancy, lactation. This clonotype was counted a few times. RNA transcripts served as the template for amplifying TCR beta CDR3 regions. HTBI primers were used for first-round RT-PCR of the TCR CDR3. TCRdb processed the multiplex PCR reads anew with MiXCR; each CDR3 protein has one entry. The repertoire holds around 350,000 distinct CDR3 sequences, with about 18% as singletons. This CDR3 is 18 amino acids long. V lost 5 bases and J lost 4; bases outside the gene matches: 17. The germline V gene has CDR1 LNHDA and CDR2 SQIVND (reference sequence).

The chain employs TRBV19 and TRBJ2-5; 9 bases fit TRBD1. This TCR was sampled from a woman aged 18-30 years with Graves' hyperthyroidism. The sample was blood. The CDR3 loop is CASSPQGAPLIGRETQYF. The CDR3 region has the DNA TGTGCCAGTAGTCCACAGGGGGCTCCGCTGATAGGGCGAGAGACCCAGTACTTC.